The clone carrying this TCR beta chain was found a few times. The source of the sample is a study of T cells after yellow fever vaccination. The CDR3 totals 16 residues. The V end lost 5 bases, the J end lost 2 bases, and 19 bases lay between the germline ends. Germline V lookup: CDR1 SGHTA, CDR2 FQGNSA. TCRdb re-called the 5' RACE reads through MiXCR, storing one row per CDR3 protein. Among more than 350,000 distinct CDR3 sequences listed, around 10% were seen once. The rearrangement uses TRBV7-2 and TRBJ2-7; TRBD2 might be the D (6 bases). The sample in question was PBMCs, obtained on the day of the first yellow fever vaccination. This receptor was obtained from a man aged 18 to 30 who received the YFV17D yellow fever vaccine. CDR3 amino acids: CASSRSFWRETYEQYV. In DNA, the CDR3 is TGTGCCAGCAGCCGCTCTTTTTGGCGGGAAACCTACGAGCAGTACGTC.